The 5 T cell receptor beta chains below all came from one sample that was sequenced in a study of identifying expanded T cells in peripheral blood. TCRdb keeps only in-frame clones here, not all; method: immunoSEQ multiplex PCR. The sample has about 97,000 clones, about 91% seen once; the top ten hold around an eighth. Sequenced input: blood. The receptors here all came from a person between 18 and 75 years old in good health.

V is TRBV6-6 and J is TRBJ2-7; 7 bases line up with TRBD1. Trimming cost V 7 bases and J 2 bases; bases outside gene matches: 8. CDR3 length: 14 residues. Germline V gene lookup returns CDR1 MNHNY and CDR2 SVGAGI (reference sequence). This CDR3 is CASTTNQGAYEQYF. CDR3 nucleotide sequence: TGTGCCAGCACCACAAATCAGGGGGCCTACGAGCAGTACTTC.

This clone was observed a handful of times. The chain joins TRBV19 to TRBJ1-1; the D gene is possibly TRBD1 (6 bases). Germline CDR1 reads LNHDA; CDR2 reads SQIVND (reference sequence). CDR3 size: 12 residues. Trimming removed 6 bases from V and 7 bases from J, with 12 bases in between. The DNA for the CDR3 is TGTGCCAGTAGGAACAGGGCCTTTGAAGCTTTCTTT. It yields the protein CASRNRAFEAFF.

V is TRBV11-1 and J is TRBJ1-6; the D is unclear. This CDR3 spans 13 amino acids. In germline, CDR1 is SGHAT, CDR2 FQDESV (reference sequence). V lost 4 bases to trimming and J lost 7 bases, with 8 bases between them. In DNA form, the CDR3 reads TGTGCCAGCAGCTCGTACACGAATTCACCCCTCCACTTT. Translating gives CASSSYTNSPLHF. The full variable domain, rest sourced from reference TRBV11-1 and TRBJ1-6, is EAEVAQSPRYKITEKSQAVAFWCDPISGHATLYWYRQILGQGPELLVQFQDESVVDDSQLPKDRFSAERLKGVDSTLKIQPAELGDSAMYLCASSSYTNSPLHFGNGTRLTVT.

J is TRBJ2-2 and V is TRBV28, with D uncertain. Trimming shortened V by 3 bases and J by 2 bases, and 7 bases separated the two germline ends. Germline-derived CDR1 and CDR2 are MDHEN and SYDVKM. The CDR3 length is 14 residues. Here the CDR3 reads CASSFYRNTGELFF. Written as DNA, the CDR3 is TGTGCCAGCAGTTTCTACAGAAACACCGGGGAGCTGTTTTTT. Together with reference TRBV28 and TRBJ2-2, the CDR3 gives the full variable domain: DVKVTQSSRYLVKRTGEKVFLECVQDMDHENMFWYRQDPGLGLRLIYFSYDVKMKEKGDIPEGYSVSREKKERFSLILESASTNQTSMYLCASSFYRNTGELFFGEGSRLTVL.

This clone appeared once. The V and J genes are TRBV5-1 and TRBJ1-3; perhaps TRBD1 as D (5 bases). The CDR3 is 20 amino acids. The V and J ends lost 2 bases and 0 bases respectively, with 24 bases between them. CDR1 is SGHRS, CDR2 YFSETQ, per germline. The CDR3 DNA reads TGCGCCAGCAGCTTAAGAGTCGGTCGCGGGGGACTTACCTCTGGAAACACCATATATTTT. Translation: CASSLRVGRGGLTSGNTIYF.